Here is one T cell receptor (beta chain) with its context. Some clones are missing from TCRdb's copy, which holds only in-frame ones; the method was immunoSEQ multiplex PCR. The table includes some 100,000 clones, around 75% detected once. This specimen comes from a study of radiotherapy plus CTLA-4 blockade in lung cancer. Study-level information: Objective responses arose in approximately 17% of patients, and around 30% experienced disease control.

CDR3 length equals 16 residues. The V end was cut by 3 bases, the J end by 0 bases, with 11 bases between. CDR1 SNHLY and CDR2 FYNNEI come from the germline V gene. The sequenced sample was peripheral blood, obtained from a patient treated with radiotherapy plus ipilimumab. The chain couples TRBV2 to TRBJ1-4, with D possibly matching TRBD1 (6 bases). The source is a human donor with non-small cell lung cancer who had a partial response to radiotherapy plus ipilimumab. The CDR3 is CASSDRGHSTNEKLFF. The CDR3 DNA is TGTGCCAGCAGTGACAGGGGCCACTCAACTAATGAAAAACTGTTTTTT.